The 14 T cell receptor beta chains below come from one sample, sequenced in a study of brain T cells in children with intractable seizures. Clones were sequenced by immunoSEQ multiplex PCR, and TCRdb holds only the in-frame ones, with some missing. Here the sample spans about 320,000 clones, approximately 93% being singletons. The time point is: blood from clinic visit 5 months post-surgery; TSC patient then seizure free. Sample: peripheral blood, taken roughly 5 months after surgery. The receptors derive from a boy under three years old with tuberous sclerosis and intractable seizures.

The chain employs TRBV4-1 and TRBJ2-1; no reliable D call. The V gene's germline CDR1 is MGHRA and CDR2 YSYEKL. Trimming shortened V by 5 bases and J by 8 bases, and 13 bases separated the two germline ends. The CDR3 contains 13 residues. The CDR3 reads CASSVRVVYEQFF. CDR3 nucleotide sequence: TGCGCCAGCAGCGTCCGAGTGGTCTATGAGCAGTTCTTC.

The chain joins TRBV7-2 to TRBJ1-6; 7 bases match TRBD1. CDR3 length: 13 amino acids. V lost 7 bases to trimming and J lost 9 bases; unmatched junction nucleotides: 6. Germline V gene lookup returns CDR1 SGHTA and CDR2 FQGNSA. DNA for the CDR3: TGTGCCAGCACCGCGTACAGGGGTTCACCCCTCCACTTT. Translated, it gives CASTAYRGSPLHF.

CDR3 amino acids: CASSEEGQLTGELFF. The CDR3 DNA reads TGTGCCAGCAGTGAAGAAGGGCAGTTAACCGGGGAGCTGTTTTTT. The V call is TRBV2, the J call TRBJ2-2; unclear D gene. The CDR3 sequence is 15 residues long. The ends were cut back, 1 base at V and 5 bases at J, with 11 bases in the middle. The germline V gene has CDR1 SNHLY and CDR2 FYNNEI.

The gene calls are TRBV5-8 and TRBJ1-6; 9 bases are a match to TRBD1. The length of the CDR3 is 14 residues. The germline V gene has CDR1 SGHTS and CDR2 YDEGEE. Germline trimming cut 5 bases from V and 11 bases from J; bases unmatched to any gene: 8. The CDR3 region has the DNA TGTGCCAGCAGGATCGGGACAGGGATGCCACCCCTCCACTTT. Translated, it gives CASRIGTGMPPLHF.

This clone was recorded only once. The chain is built from TRBV7-2 and TRBJ1-2; possibly TRBD1 for D (5 bases). Between the trimmed V and J ends, which lost 5 bases and 8 bases, there was a span of 18 bases. The germline V gene encodes CDR1 SGHTA and CDR2 FQGNSA. The CDR3 covers 14 residues. This CDR3 reads CASSNQGPTGGYTF. The CDR3 DNA reads as TGTGCCAGCAGCAACCAGGGACCGACCGGAGGCTACACCTTC.

The CDR3 spells CASGLAYRDRDGETQYF. CDR3 nucleotides: TGTGCTAGTGGTTTGGCCTACCGGGACAGGGACGGGGAGACCCAGTACTTC. The chain recombines TRBV12-5 with TRBJ2-5; 9 bases align to TRBD1. The V gene end was trimmed by 1 base and the J gene end by 5 bases; junction bases not matched to a gene: 11. This CDR3 region has 17 residues. Germline assignment: CDR1 LGHNT and CDR2 FRNRAP.

The chain links TRBV2 to TRBJ2-1; TRBD2 matches 9 bases. Germline trimming cut 6 bases from V and 5 bases from J; bases unmatched to any gene: 11. Germline assignment: CDR1 SNHLY and CDR2 FYNNEI. The CDR3 consists of 16 residues. The CDR3 here is CASRTGEREEDNEQFF. CDR3 DNA sequence: TGTGCCAGCAGGACGGGGGAGCGGGAGGAGGACAATGAGCAGTTCTTC.

The chain couples TRBV29-1 to TRBJ2-7, with D perhaps TRBD1 (6 bases). This CDR3 has 11 amino acids. The germline gives CDR1 SQVTM, CDR2 ANQGSEA. Deletions cut 1 base from V and 6 bases from J, with 7 bases between. The CDR3 bases are TGCAGCGTTGAAGGAGGGGGCGAGCAGTACTTC. This sequence encodes CSVEGGGEQYF.

The count of this clone is one. This rearrangement joins TRBV20-1 to TRBJ2-3; no clear D. Trimming left V 3 bases short and J 5 bases short, with 12 bases between. Germline V gene data show CDR1 as DFQATT and CDR2 as SNEGSKA (reference sequence). The CDR3 is made up of 13 amino acids. The CDR3 loop reads CSASLGIQDTQYF. The CDR3 DNA is TGCAGTGCTAGTTTGGGAATACAAGATACGCAGTATTTT.

The chain is built from TRBV10-3 and TRBJ2-7, with D possibly being TRBD1 or TRBD2 (5 bases each). The CDR3 length is 12 residues. Germline CDR1 is ENHRY and CDR2 is SYGVKD. V was shortened by 3 bases and J by 11 bases, with 14 bases between the two germline ends. This CDR3 is CAISELRDVEYF. In nucleotides, the CDR3 is TGTGCCATCAGTGAACTTCGGGACGTTGAGTACTTC.

The chain is built from TRBV9 and TRBJ1-4; 7 bases agree with TRBD1. Germline CDR1 is SGDLS and CDR2 is YYNGEE. There are 17 residues in the CDR3. The junction had 14 bases not matched to a gene; V was cut back by 4 bases and J by 5 bases. Written as DNA, the CDR3 is TGTGCCAGCAGCCAATACGACAGGGCCGGTTTGAATGAAAAACTGTTTTTT. Translation gives CASSQYDRAGLNEKLFF. The full variable domain, its missing parts supplied by reference TRBV9 and TRBJ1-4, is DSGVTQTPKHLITATGQRVTLRCSPRSGDLSVYWYQQSLDQGLQFLIQYYNGEERAKGNILERFSAQQFPDLHSELNLSSLELGDSALYFCASSQYDRAGLNEKLFFGSGTQLSVL.

The chain employs TRBV18 and TRBJ1-4; no definite D call. The germline gives CDR1 KGHSH, CDR2 LQKENI. The CDR3 spans 13 residues. V shed 6 bases and J shed 7 bases, with 12 bases lying between them. CDR3 bases: TGTGCCAGCTCCCCCGAGATGGGTGAAAAACTGTTTTTT. Translated: CASSPEMGEKLFF.

The chain couples TRBV7-9 to TRBJ2-7; a possible D gene is TRBD2 (6 bases). Germline V lookup: CDR1 SEHNR, CDR2 FQNEAQ (reference sequence). The CDR3 runs to 15 residues. The germline V and J ends were trimmed by 5 bases and 4 bases, with 18 bases remaining between them. The CDR3: CASSTRLDPRYEQYF. For the CDR3, the DNA is TGTGCCAGCAGCACACGACTAGACCCAAGGTACGAGCAGTACTTC. Using reference TRBV7-9 and TRBJ2-7 for the parts outside the CDR3, the full variable domain is DTGVSQNPRHKITKRGQNVTFRCDPISEHNRLYWYRQTLGQGPEFLTYFQNEAQLEKSRLLSDRFSAERPKGSFSTLEIQRTEQGDSAMYLCASSTRLDPRYEQYFGPGTRLTVT.

This chain connects TRBV24-1 to TRBJ2-1; 9 nucleotides match TRBD2. Looked up from germline, CDR1 is KGHDR and CDR2 is SFDVKD. The CDR3 is 18 amino acids. Trimming at V came to 5 bases and at J to 2 bases, leaving 12 bases not matched to a gene. CDR3 DNA: TGTGCCACCAGTGTGGCTAGCGGGGATCACCTTACCTACAATGAGCAGTTCTTC. It specifies CATSVASGDHLTYNEQFF.